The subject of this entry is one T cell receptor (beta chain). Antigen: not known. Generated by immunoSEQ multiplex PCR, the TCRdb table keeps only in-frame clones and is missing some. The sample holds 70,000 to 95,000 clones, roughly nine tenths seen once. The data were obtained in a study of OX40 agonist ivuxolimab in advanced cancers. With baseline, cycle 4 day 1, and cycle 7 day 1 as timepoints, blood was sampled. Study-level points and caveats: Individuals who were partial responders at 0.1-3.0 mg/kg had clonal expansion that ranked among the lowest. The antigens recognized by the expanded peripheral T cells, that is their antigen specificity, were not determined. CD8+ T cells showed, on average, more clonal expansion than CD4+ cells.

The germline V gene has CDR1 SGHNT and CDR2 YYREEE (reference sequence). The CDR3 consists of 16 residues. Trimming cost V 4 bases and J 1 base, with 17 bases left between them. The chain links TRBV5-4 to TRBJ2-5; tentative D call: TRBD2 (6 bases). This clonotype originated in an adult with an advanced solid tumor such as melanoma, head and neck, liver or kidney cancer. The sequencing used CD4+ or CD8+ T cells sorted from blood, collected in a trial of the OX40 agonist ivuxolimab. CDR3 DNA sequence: TGTGCCAGCAGCCCAACTGGAGGGCGGGGCCAAGAGACCCAGTACTTC. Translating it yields CASSPTGGRGQETQYF.